These 10 T cell receptor beta chains share one sample of origin, sequenced in a study of T-cell reconstitution after alpha-beta-depleted transplantation in children. The authors prepared the TCRbeta library with unique molecular identifiers. TCRdb fed the PCR reads into MiXCR, producing one record per CDR3 protein. The data contain more than 400,000 distinct CDR3 sequences, more than 9.5% of them singletons. This sample comprised PBMCs, mostly from graft donor cells, obtained 180 days after TCRalphabeta/CD19-depleted stem cell transplant. Every receptor here comes from a female patient aged 2-15 years who had a stem cell transplant for aplastic anemia, so the T cells may come from the graft donor.

This clonotype was counted only a few times. This chain uses TRBV5-1 with TRBJ1-5; D might be TRBD1 (5 bases). V was cut by 0 bases and J by 6 bases, with 7 bases left in between. The CDR3 sequence is 13 residues long. CDR1 and CDR2 from the germline V gene are SGHRS and YFSETQ. CDR3 residues: CASSLGDSQPQHF. The DNA of the CDR3 is TGCGCCAGCAGCTTGGGAGACAGTCAGCCCCAGCATTTT.

The table lists this clonotype with many counts. The chain has TRBV28 and TRBJ2-4; 12 nucleotides agree with TRBD2. Losses at the gene ends were 6 bases for V and 0 bases for J; bases not matched to a gene: 3. The CDR3 contains 16 residues. Germline-derived CDR1 and CDR2 are MDHEN and SYDVKM. CDR3 amino acids: CASRGLAGIAKNIQYF. The CDR3 region has the DNA TGTGCCAGCAGGGGACTAGCGGGTATAGCCAAAAACATTCAGTACTTC.

A few counts support this clonotype. V usage is TRBV5-1 and J usage is TRBJ1-1; D gene ambiguous. Looked up from germline, CDR1 is SGHRS and CDR2 is YFSETQ. V lost 6 bases, J lost 5 bases, and 17 bases lay in between. The CDR3 is 14 amino acids. CDR3 in amino acids: CASTSTEEGTEAFF. DNA of the CDR3: TGCGCCAGCACCTCGACTGAGGAAGGGACTGAAGCTTTCTTT.

V and J are TRBV27 and TRBJ2-3, with 7 bases fitting TRBD2. Germline loops: CDR1 MNHEY, CDR2 SMNVEV (reference sequence). J lost 0 bases, V lost 11 bases, and 17 bases had no gene match. CDR3 size: 17 residues. The CDR3 DNA reads TGTGCCTTGAAAGGCCCCCGACTAGCACGGAGCACAGATACGCAGTATTTT. The encoded protein is CALKGPRLARSTDTQYF.

This clonotype was counted between two and nine times. This chain links TRBV6-2 or TRBV6-3 with TRBJ2-7; 8 bases fit TRBD2. This CDR3 region has 11 residues. J was trimmed by 6 bases and V by 11 bases; bases with no gene match: 6. Germline V CDR1 and CDR2: MNHEY, SVGEGT. In nucleotides, the CDR3 is TGTGCCGTATCCCGGGGGGGCGAGCAGTACGTC. This codes for CAVSRGGEQYV.

CDR3 sequence: CAISDPYTQYF. CDR3 nucleotides: TGTGCCATCAGTGACCCCTATACGCAGTATTTT. The chain joins TRBV10-3 to TRBJ2-3; the D is unclear. CDR1 is ENHRY, CDR2 SYGVKD, per germline. With 3 bases removed from V and 7 bases from J, the gap between germline ends came to 5 bases. CDR3 length: 11 residues.

With regard to this clonotype: A much larger clone lies one base from this, so it may be a read error. The chain combines TRBV5-1 with TRBJ2-2; no definite D call. CDR3 length: 13 residues. With 6 bases removed from V and 6 bases from J, the gap between germline ends came to 12 bases. The V gene's germline CDR1 is SGHRS and CDR2 YFSETQ. The CDR3 reads CASTPLNAGELFF. DNA of the CDR3: TGCGCCAGCACGCCGCTTAACGCCGGGGAGCTGTTTTTT.

The chain has TRBV5-4 and TRBJ1-1; D gene unclear. The CDR3 runs 13 residues. The ends were cut back, 1 base at V and 1 base at J, with 5 bases in the middle. Germline CDR1 and CDR2: SGHNT and YYREEE (reference sequence). The CDR3 sequence is CASSLIKNTEAFF. In DNA, the CDR3 is TGTGCCAGCAGCTTGATCAAGAACACTGAAGCTTTCTTT.

This rearrangement joins TRBV25-1 to TRBJ2-1; the D call may be TRBD1 or TRBD2 (5 bases each). V was cut by 8 bases and J by 6 bases, with 14 bases left in between. CDR1 is MGHDK and CDR2 is SYGVNS in the germline V gene. This CDR3 is 13 amino acids long. The CDR3 nucleotides read TGTGCCAGCTGGGGGACCTTTCTCAATGAGCAGTTCTTC. This encodes CASWGTFLNEQFF.

This clonotype was counted only a few times. This chain links TRBV12-3 or TRBV12-4 with TRBJ1-3; possible D gene TRBD1, 5 bases. With 3 bases removed from V and 1 base from J, the gap between germline ends came to 10 bases. The CDR3 totals 15 residues. In DNA form, the CDR3 reads TGTGCCAGCAGTTTCGGGCAGGGATCTGGAAACACCATATATTTT. It codes for CASSFGQGSGNTIYF.